The entry that follows covers one T cell receptor (beta chain) sequence. The sample contains more than one DNA sequence encoding this CDR3. The data were taken from a study of shared clonotypes between healthy human individuals. The table came from immunoSEQ multiplex PCR; TCRdb's copy has only in-frame clones and leaves some out. The sample includes about 710,000 clones, approximately 73% seen only once; the top ten take around 1.8%. This CDR3 is 14 amino acids long. Between the trimmed V and J ends, which lost 5 bases and 1 base, there was a span of 12 bases. Germline-derived CDR1 and CDR2 are SEHNR and FQNEAQ (reference sequence).

Source material: memory CD4+ T cells sorted from blood. The subset here: CD45RA-negative fraction. The source is a woman under 40 in good health. The V and J genes are TRBV7-9 and TRBJ2-7, with D perhaps matching TRBD1 (5 bases). The CDR3 sequence: CASSPQGDSYEQYF. In DNA, the CDR3 is TGTGCCAGCAGCCCCCAGGGCGATTCCTACGAGCAGTACTTC.